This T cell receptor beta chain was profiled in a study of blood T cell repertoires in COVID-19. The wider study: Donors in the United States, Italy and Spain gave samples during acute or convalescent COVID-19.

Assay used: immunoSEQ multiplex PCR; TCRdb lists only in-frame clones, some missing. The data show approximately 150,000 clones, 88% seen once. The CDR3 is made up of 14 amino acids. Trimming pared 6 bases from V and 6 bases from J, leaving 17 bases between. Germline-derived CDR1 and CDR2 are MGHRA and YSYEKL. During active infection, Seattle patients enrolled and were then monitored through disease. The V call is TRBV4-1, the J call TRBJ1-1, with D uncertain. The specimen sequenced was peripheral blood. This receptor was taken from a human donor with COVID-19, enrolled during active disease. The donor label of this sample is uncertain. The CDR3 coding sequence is TGCGCCAGCAGACCTGACTTGGAAAGACCTGAAGCTTTCTTT. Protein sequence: CASRPDLERPEAFF.